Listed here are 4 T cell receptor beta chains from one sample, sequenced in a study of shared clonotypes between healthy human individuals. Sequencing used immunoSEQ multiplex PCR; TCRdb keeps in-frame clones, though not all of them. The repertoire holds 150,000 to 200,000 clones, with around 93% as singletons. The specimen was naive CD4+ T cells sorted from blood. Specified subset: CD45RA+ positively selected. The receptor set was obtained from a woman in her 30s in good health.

CDR3 DNA sequence: TGTGCCAGCAGTTTGACAGGGTTTAATGAAAAACTGTTTTTT. It encodes CASSLTGFNEKLFF. The V call is TRBV27, the J call TRBJ1-4, with 7 bases that match TRBD1. Germline V gene data show CDR1 as MNHEY and CDR2 as SMNVEV (reference sequence). Trimming cost V 3 bases and J 4 bases; bases outside gene matches: 2. The CDR3 extends over 14 amino acids.

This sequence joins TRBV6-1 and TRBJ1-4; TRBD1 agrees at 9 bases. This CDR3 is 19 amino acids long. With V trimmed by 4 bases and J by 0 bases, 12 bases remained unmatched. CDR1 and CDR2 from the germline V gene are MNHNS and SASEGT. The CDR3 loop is CASSANPGQGRPTNEKLFF. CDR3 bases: TGTGCCAGCAGTGCCAATCCCGGACAGGGGCGTCCAACTAATGAAAAACTGTTTTTT.

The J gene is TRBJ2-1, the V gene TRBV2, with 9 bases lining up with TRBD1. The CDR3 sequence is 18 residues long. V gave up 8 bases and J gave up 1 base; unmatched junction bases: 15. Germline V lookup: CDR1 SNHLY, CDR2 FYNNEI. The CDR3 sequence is CASPKGQGVSISYNEQFF. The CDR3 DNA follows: TGTGCCAGCCCGAAGGGACAGGGAGTAAGTATATCCTACAATGAGCAGTTCTTC.

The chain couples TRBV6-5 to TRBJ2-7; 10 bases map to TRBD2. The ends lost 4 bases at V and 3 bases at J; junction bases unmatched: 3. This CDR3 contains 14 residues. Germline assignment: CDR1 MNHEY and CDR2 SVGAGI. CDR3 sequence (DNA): TGTGCCAGCAGTTTTGAGCGGGAGGGCTACGAGCAGTACTTC. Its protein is CASSFEREGYEQYF.